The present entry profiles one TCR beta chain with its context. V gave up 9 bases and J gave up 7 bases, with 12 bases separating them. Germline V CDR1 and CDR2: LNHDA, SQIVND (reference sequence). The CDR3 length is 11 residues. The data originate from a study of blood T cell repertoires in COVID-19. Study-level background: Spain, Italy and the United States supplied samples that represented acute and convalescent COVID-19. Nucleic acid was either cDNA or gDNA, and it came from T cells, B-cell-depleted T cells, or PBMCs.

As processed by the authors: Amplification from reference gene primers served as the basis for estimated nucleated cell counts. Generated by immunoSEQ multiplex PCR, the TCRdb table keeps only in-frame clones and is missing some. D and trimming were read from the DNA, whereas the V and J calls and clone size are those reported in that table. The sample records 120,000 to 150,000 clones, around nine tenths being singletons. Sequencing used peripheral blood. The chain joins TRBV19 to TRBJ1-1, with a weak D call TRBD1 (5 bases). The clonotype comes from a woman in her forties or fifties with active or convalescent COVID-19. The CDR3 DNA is TGTGCCAGCCGGGGGGGACTTGAAGCTTTCTTT. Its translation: CASRGGLEAFF.